This is a list of T cell receptor beta chains from one sample in a study of OX40 agonist ivuxolimab in advanced cancers. Sequencing used immunoSEQ multiplex PCR; TCRdb keeps in-frame clones, though not all of them. The table includes fewer than 90,000 clones, approximately 86% detected once. The sample consisted of CD4+ or CD8+ T cells sorted from blood, taken in a trial of the OX40 agonist ivuxolimab. The receptor source for this set is an adult with an advanced solid tumor such as melanoma, head and neck, liver or kidney cancer. Both conserved end residues are part of each CDR3. The order of the fields is D gene, J gene, V gene, clone size, CDR3 protein, CDR3 DNA. The D gene is left open where the match is weak. Size values are once, few and many counts, or a class for expanded clones, and some rows have none.

D gene: NA
J gene: TRBJ2-5
V gene: TRBV5-5
clone size: NA
CDR3 protein: CASSFRARGVGETQYF
CDR3 DNA: TGTGCCAGCAGCTTCCGGGCCCGCGGGGTAGGAGAGACCCAGTACTTC

D gene: NA
J gene: TRBJ1-3
V gene: TRBV28
clone size: once
CDR3 protein: CASTTLVGSGNTIYF
CDR3 DNA: TGTGCCAGCACCACCCTAGTGGGTTCTGGAAACACCATATATTTT

D gene: TRBD1
J gene: TRBJ2-1
V gene: TRBV4-3
clone size: once
CDR3 protein: CASSGEGTELNEQFF
CDR3 DNA: TGCGCCAGCAGCGGAGAAGGGACAGAACTAAATGAGCAGTTCTTC

D gene: NA
J gene: TRBJ2-2
V gene: TRBV7-6
clone size: NA
CDR3 protein: CASSLARQNTGELFF
CDR3 DNA: TGTGCCAGCAGCTTAGCGCGGCAGAACACCGGGGAGCTGTTTTTT

D gene: TRBD1
J gene: TRBJ1-4
V gene: TRBV6-5
clone size: NA
CDR3 protein: CASSRTGVNEKLFF
CDR3 DNA: TGTGCCAGCAGCCGCACAGGGGTTAATGAAAAACTGTTTTTT

D gene: TRBD1
J gene: TRBJ2-7
V gene: TRBV10-3
clone size: NA
CDR3 protein: CAISVPGQYEQYF
CDR3 DNA: TGTGCCATCAGTGTACCGGGACAGTACGAGCAGTACTTC

D gene: NA
J gene: TRBJ2-2
V gene: TRBV5-1
clone size: NA
CDR3 protein: CASSLEVAGNTGELFF
CDR3 DNA: TGCGCCAGCAGCTTGGAAGTGGCAGGGAACACCGGGGAGCTGTTTTTT

D gene: TRBD2
J gene: TRBJ2-5
V gene: TRBV19
clone size: NA
CDR3 protein: CASSQTSGGGLGETQYF
CDR3 DNA: TGTGCCAGTAGTCAGACTAGCGGGGGTGGTTTAGGAGAGACCCAGTACTTC

D gene: NA
J gene: TRBJ1-1
V gene: TRBV30
clone size: few
CDR3 protein: CAWSLDSVMNTEAFF
CDR3 DNA: TGTGCCTGGAGTTTGGACTCCGTCATGAACACTGAAGCTTTCTTT

D gene: TRBD1
J gene: TRBJ1-2
V gene: TRBV9
clone size: NA
CDR3 protein: CASSVGGQGRRHYTF
CDR3 DNA: TGTGCCAGCAGCGTAGGGGGACAGGGAAGAAGGCACTACACCTTC

D gene: TRBD1
J gene: TRBJ1-6
V gene: TRBV9
clone size: NA
CDR3 protein: CASSVEGGRSPLHF
CDR3 DNA: TGTGCCAGCAGCGTGGAAGGGGGCCGGTCACCCCTCCACTTT

D gene: NA
J gene: TRBJ1-3
V gene: TRBV6-5
clone size: NA
CDR3 protein: CASSYAGEGNTIYF
CDR3 DNA: TGTGCCAGCAGTTACGCGGGGGAAGGAAACACCATATATTTT

D gene: TRBD2
J gene: TRBJ2-1
V gene: TRBV7-2
clone size: NA
CDR3 protein: CASSLGGTSGGEQFF
CDR3 DNA: TGTGCCAGCAGCTTAGGTGGGACTAGCGGCGGTGAGCAGTTCTTC

D gene: NA
J gene: TRBJ1-6
V gene: TRBV7-9
clone size: once
CDR3 protein: CASSIEQYNSPLHF
CDR3 DNA: TGTGCCAGCAGCATCGAACAGTATAATTCACCCCTCCACTTT

D gene: TRBD1
J gene: TRBJ1-5
V gene: TRBV11-2
clone size: NA
CDR3 protein: CASSLEGTGNQPQHF
CDR3 DNA: TGTGCCAGCAGCTTAGAAGGGACAGGTAATCAGCCCCAGCATTTT

D gene: NA
J gene: TRBJ1-2
V gene: TRBV4-2
clone size: NA
CDR3 protein: CASSQGSGEGSGYGYTF
CDR3 DNA: TGTGCCAGCAGCCAAGGAAGTGGGGAGGGCAGCGGCTATGGCTACACCTTC

D gene: NA
J gene: TRBJ2-5
V gene: TRBV2
clone size: NA
CDR3 protein: CASSDFGGSSETQYF
CDR3 DNA: TGTGCCAGCAGTGATTTCGGAGGATCCTCCGAGACCCAGTACTTC

D gene: NA
J gene: TRBJ1-4
V gene: TRBV27
clone size: NA
CDR3 protein: CASRGAKTLAGEKLFF
CDR3 DNA: TGTGCCAGCAGAGGTGCAAAGACCCTGGCGGGTGAAAAACTGTTTTTT

D gene: NA
J gene: TRBJ2-3
V gene: TRBV29-1
clone size: NA
CDR3 protein: CSVQDGGDTQYF
CDR3 DNA: TGCAGCGTTCAAGACGGGGGCGATACGCAGTATTTT

D gene: NA
J gene: TRBJ1-1
V gene: TRBV18
clone size: NA
CDR3 protein: CASSQGTPEAFF
CDR3 DNA: TGTGCCAGCTCTCAGGGGACCCCTGAAGCTTTCTTT

D gene: NA
J gene: TRBJ1-2
V gene: TRBV7-2
clone size: few
CDR3 protein: CASSRPGTQDGYTF
CDR3 DNA: TGTGCCAGCAGTCGTCCCGGGACCCAGGATGGCTACACCTTC

D gene: NA
J gene: TRBJ1-1
V gene: TRBV2
clone size: NA
CDR3 protein: CASSDRAVNTEAFF
CDR3 DNA: TGTGCCAGCAGTGATCGGGCTGTGAACACTGAAGCTTTCTTT

D gene: NA
J gene: TRBJ2-5
V gene: TRBV19
clone size: NA
CDR3 protein: CASSVGRDQETQYF
CDR3 DNA: TGTGCCAGTTCCGTAGGGCGTGACCAAGAGACCCAGTACTTC

D gene: TRBD1
J gene: TRBJ1-1
V gene: TRBV28
clone size: NA
CDR3 protein: CASSFLQGARGNTEAFF
CDR3 DNA: TGTGCCAGCAGTTTCCTACAGGGGGCGCGAGGGAACACTGAAGCTTTCTTT

D gene: TRBD2
J gene: TRBJ2-1
V gene: TRBV7-2
clone size: NA
CDR3 protein: CASSLESGGYNEQFF
CDR3 DNA: TGTGCCAGCAGCTTAGAGTCGGGGGGTTACAATGAGCAGTTCTTC

D gene: TRBD1
J gene: TRBJ1-2
V gene: TRBV7-9
clone size: few
CDR3 protein: CASSLEGGPYGYTF
CDR3 DNA: TGTGCCAGCAGCTTAGAAGGGGGCCCCTATGGCTACACCTTC

D gene: TRBD1
J gene: TRBJ1-2
V gene: TRBV27
clone size: NA
CDR3 protein: CASSSPNRGVGGYTF
CDR3 DNA: TGTGCCAGCAGTTCCCCTAACAGGGGGGTGGGTGGCTACACCTTC

D gene: NA
J gene: TRBJ1-6
V gene: TRBV5-1
clone size: few
CDR3 protein: CASSPDQTYNSPLHF
CDR3 DNA: TGCGCCAGCAGCCCGGACCAAACCTATAATTCACCCCTCCACTTT

D gene: NA
J gene: TRBJ2-6
V gene: TRBV5-6
clone size: NA
CDR3 protein: CASSSSPDRSWANVLTF
CDR3 DNA: TGTGCCAGCAGCTCCTCCCCGGACCGCTCCTGGGCCAACGTCCTGACTTTC

D gene: NA
J gene: TRBJ2-7
V gene: TRBV6-1
clone size: NA
CDR3 protein: CASNQGSPYEQYF
CDR3 DNA: TGTGCCAGCAATCAGGGCTCACCTTACGAGCAGTACTTC

D gene: NA
J gene: TRBJ1-1
V gene: TRBV6-5
clone size: NA
CDR3 protein: CASRGVTEAFF
CDR3 DNA: TGTGCCAGTCGAGGGGTGACTGAAGCTTTCTTT

D gene: NA
J gene: TRBJ2-3
V gene: TRBV11-2
clone size: NA
CDR3 protein: CASMGDTQYF
CDR3 DNA: TGTGCCAGTATGGGGGATACGCAGTATTTT

D gene: NA
J gene: TRBJ1-2
V gene: TRBV5-1
clone size: NA
CDR3 protein: CASTHGGLGYGYTF
CDR3 DNA: TGCGCCAGCACCCACGGGGGACTCGGGTATGGCTACACCTTC

D gene: NA
J gene: TRBJ2-5
V gene: TRBV11-2
clone size: NA
CDR3 protein: CASSLWGQLQETQYF
CDR3 DNA: TGTGCCAGCAGCCTATGGGGACAACTCCAAGAGACCCAGTACTTC

D gene: NA
J gene: TRBJ2-3
V gene: TRBV6-1
clone size: NA
CDR3 protein: CASSEGAGLTDTQYF
CDR3 DNA: TGTGCCAGCAGTGAAGGTGCGGGGCTCACAGATACGCAGTATTTT

D gene: NA
J gene: TRBJ1-2
V gene: TRBV19
clone size: NA
CDR3 protein: CASTPTQGDYGYTF
CDR3 DNA: TGTGCCAGTACCCCGACCCAGGGAGACTACGGCTACACCTTC

D gene: TRBD1
J gene: TRBJ2-1
V gene: TRBV6-1
clone size: NA
CDR3 protein: CASSEPYRGREQFF
CDR3 DNA: TGTGCCAGCAGTGAACCTTACAGGGGCCGCGAGCAGTTCTTC

D gene: NA
J gene: TRBJ2-1
V gene: TRBV28
clone size: NA
CDR3 protein: CASTINNREQFF
CDR3 DNA: TGTGCCAGCACCATTAACAACAGGGAGCAGTTCTTC

D gene: NA
J gene: TRBJ1-5
V gene: TRBV5-5
clone size: NA
CDR3 protein: CASSPQEGPQHF
CDR3 DNA: TGTGCCAGCAGCCCCCAGGAGGGGCCCCAGCATTTT

D gene: TRBD1
J gene: TRBJ1-2
V gene: TRBV6-1
clone size: NA
CDR3 protein: CASSARQGDGYTF
CDR3 DNA: TGTGCCAGCAGTGCCAGACAGGGGGATGGCTACACCTTC

D gene: TRBD2
J gene: TRBJ2-7
V gene: TRBV7-2
clone size: NA
CDR3 protein: CASSWTSGSYEQYF
CDR3 DNA: TGTGCCAGCAGCTGGACTAGCGGTTCCTACGAGCAGTACTTC

D gene: NA
J gene: TRBJ1-4
V gene: TRBV28
clone size: NA
CDR3 protein: CASSGGEGVATVAAVEKLFF
CDR3 DNA: TGTGCCAGCAGTGGCGGGGAGGGTGTGGCAACAGTAGCTGCGGTAGAAAAACTGTTTTTT

D gene: NA
J gene: TRBJ1-1
V gene: TRBV29-1
clone size: NA
CDR3 protein: CSVGATLRDTPLGTEAFF
CDR3 DNA: TGCAGCGTTGGAGCAACTTTGAGGGACACTCCGTTAGGCACTGAAGCTTTCTTT

D gene: NA
J gene: TRBJ1-5
V gene: TRBV6-5
clone size: NA
CDR3 protein: CASSFGTPWDQPQHF
CDR3 DNA: TGTGCCAGCAGTTTTGGGACGCCTTGGGATCAGCCCCAGCATTTT

D gene: NA
J gene: TRBJ2-2
V gene: TRBV7-2
clone size: few
CDR3 protein: CASSFQYTGELFF
CDR3 DNA: TGTGCCAGCAGCTTCCAATACACCGGGGAGCTGTTTTTT

D gene: TRBD1
J gene: TRBJ1-1
V gene: TRBV7-2
clone size: NA
CDR3 protein: CASSDSGTGGRPTEAFF
CDR3 DNA: TGTGCCAGCAGCGATAGCGGGACAGGGGGGAGACCCACTGAAGCTTTCTTT

D gene: TRBD1
J gene: TRBJ2-2
V gene: TRBV10-3
clone size: NA
CDR3 protein: CATRDRGAGELFF
CDR3 DNA: TGTGCCACCCGGGACAGGGGTGCCGGGGAGCTGTTTTTT

D gene: NA
J gene: TRBJ1-4
V gene: TRBV5-1
clone size: NA
CDR3 protein: CASSPGDGGIGKLFF
CDR3 DNA: TGCGCCAGCAGCCCGGGGGACGGGGGGATCGGAAAACTGTTTTTT

D gene: NA
J gene: TRBJ1-6
V gene: TRBV19
clone size: few
CDR3 protein: CASRLGHRNSPLHF
CDR3 DNA: TGTGCCAGTAGGTTGGGACACCGAAATTCACCCCTCCACTTT

D gene: NA
J gene: TRBJ1-3
V gene: TRBV7-2
clone size: NA
CDR3 protein: CASSLQSGTGYTIYF
CDR3 DNA: TGTGCCAGCAGCTTACAGTCCGGGACGGGCTACACCATATATTTT

D gene: NA
J gene: TRBJ2-5
V gene: TRBV28
clone size: NA
CDR3 protein: CASSVAETQYF
CDR3 DNA: TGTGCCAGCAGTGTAGCCGAGACCCAGTACTTC

D gene: NA
J gene: TRBJ2-2
V gene: TRBV28
clone size: NA
CDR3 protein: CASSRLQGRGGTGELFF
CDR3 DNA: TGTGCCAGCAGTCGTCTCCAGGGGCGGGGAGGCACCGGGGAGCTGTTTTTT